This entry lists 7 T cell receptor beta chains sequenced from one sample in a study of radiotherapy plus CTLA-4 blockade in lung cancer listed by TCRdb under 2018. To prepare the library, the immunoSEQ multiplex PCR assay was applied. The source is immuneACCESS, and TCRdb retained only in-frame sequences with V and J called. Part of the clones is not carried over; for the studies checked, unresolved V genes explain less than half of this, and the remainder is unexplained. This sample comprises over 80,000 clones, about 88% of them detected only once. Together, the top ten hold over 15% of the sample. This sample comprised peripheral blood, obtained from a patient treated with radiotherapy plus ipilimumab. These receptors all come from a human donor with non-small cell lung cancer that progressed on radiotherapy plus ipilimumab.

CDR3 bases: TGTGCCAGCAGCTCCCTGGACAGAGCGTGGGGCTATGGCTACACCTTC. Translating gives CASSSLDRAWGYGYTF. The chain has TRBV7-9 and TRBJ1-2; D is possibly TRBD1 (6 bases). V gave up 4 bases and J gave up 4 bases, with 19 bases separating them. CDR1 is SEHNR, CDR2 FQNEAQ, per germline (reference sequence). The CDR3 length is 16 residues.

V usage is TRBV19 and J usage is TRBJ2-2; 10 bases agree with TRBD1. Germline lookup yields CDR1 LNHDA and CDR2 SQIVND (reference sequence). The CDR3 loop spans 16 amino acids. After removal of 5 bases from V and 4 bases from J, the junction contained 7 bases not matched to a gene. The CDR3, as DNA: TGTGCCAGTAGTGCCCGGACAGGGGGTGGCACCGGGGAGCTGTTTTTT. Protein sequence: CASSARTGGGTGELFF.

The CDR3: CASSIDRLPGEPQHF. The CDR3 DNA reads as TGTGCCAGTAGTATCGACAGACTCCCGGGGGAGCCCCAGCATTTT. V usage is TRBV19 and J usage is TRBJ1-5, with TRBD1 as a possible D gene (5 bases). V dropped 3 bases and J dropped 8 bases, with 17 bases sitting between them. The CDR3 loop spans 15 amino acids. From germline, CDR1 is LNHDA and CDR2 SQIVND (reference sequence).

Worth noting for this clone: The same CDR3 arises from other DNA sequences in this sample as well. This chain links TRBV7-9 with TRBJ1-1; a possible D gene is TRBD1 (5 bases). The V end was cut by 3 bases, the J end by 2 bases, with 10 bases between. The CDR3 loop spans 14 amino acids. Looked up from germline, CDR1 is SEHNR and CDR2 is FQNEAQ (reference sequence). This chain's CDR3 is CASSLGQVNTEAFF. CDR3 coding DNA: TGTGCCAGCAGCTTGGGGCAGGTTAACACTGAAGCTTTCTTT. Filled out from reference TRBV7-9 and TRBJ1-1, the complete variable domain reads DTGVSQNPRHKITKRGQNVTFRCDPISEHNRLYWYRQTLGQGPEFLTYFQNEAQLEKSRLLSDRFSAERPKGSFSTLEIQRTEQGDSAMYLCASSLGQVNTEAFFGQGTRLTVV.

The rearrangement joins TRBV4-3 to TRBJ1-2; 9 bases map to TRBD1. Germline V gene data show CDR1 as LGHNA and CDR2 as YSLEER. Germline trimming cut 0 bases from V and 5 bases from J; bases unmatched to any gene: 13. The CDR3 extends over 18 amino acids. The CDR3 region has the DNA TGCGCCAGCAGCCAAGATCCTACAGGGGGCTCCGCTTTTTATGGCTACACCTTC. Its protein product is CASSQDPTGGSAFYGYTF.

The chain carries TRBV30 and TRBJ1-4; D gene uncertain. V gave up 4 bases and J gave up 4 bases, with 13 bases separating them. CDR1 is GTSNPN and CDR2 is SVGIG in the germline V gene (reference sequence). This CDR3 has 14 amino acids. The CDR3 DNA sequence: TGTGCCTGGACCCGCGGAGGCTATAATGAAAAACTGTTTTTT. Translating gives CAWTRGGYNEKLFF.

The J gene is TRBJ2-7, the V gene TRBV6-1; TRBD1 is a possible D gene (6 bases). V gave up 6 bases and J gave up 2 bases, with 14 bases separating them. The V gene's germline CDR1 is MNHNS and CDR2 SASEGT. This CDR3 has 14 residues. The CDR3 bases are TGTGCCAGCAGCTTCGGACAGTTAACCTACGAGCAGTACTTC. Its translation is CASSFGQLTYEQYF.